This TCR beta chain is from a study of cytomegalovirus exposure and HLA in healthy donors. Whole-study results and caveats: There were several of the most significant clusters that appeared linked to common viral pathogens in a later analysis. The study put some 150 TCR beta chains on its list as cytomegalovirus-associated.

The V end lost 5 bases, the J end lost 5 bases, and 12 bases lay between the germline ends. Germline values: CDR1 SGHVS, CDR2 FQNEAQ. The CDR3 spans 14 residues. PCR primers comprised 60 Vbeta and 13 Jbeta primers. The table came from immunoSEQ multiplex PCR; TCRdb's copy has only in-frame clones and leaves some out. The table lists more than 95,000 clones. On this clone itself: As yet, its antigen is unknown.

The J gene is TRBJ2-2, the V gene TRBV7-8; D might be TRBD1 (6 bases). The TCR was taken from a man aged 30 to 39 in good health and CMV-seronegative. Sequences were obtained from PBMCs. This CDR3 is CASSIRQVTGELFF. DNA of the CDR3: TGTGCCAGCAGCATCAGACAGGTTACCGGGGAGCTGTTTTTT.